The T cell receptor (beta chain) described here comes from a study of cytomegalovirus exposure and HLA in healthy donors. Study context: The Caucasian-associated ancestry cluster contained more than 75% of the approximately 390 genotyped donors. General study results and limits: Later genetic work tied a missense DCLRE1C variant to beta-chain V and J trimming. Presence/absence comparisons presumed near-even sequencing depth among donors.

PCR was performed using 60 Vbeta and 13 Jbeta primers. Libraries were prepared by immunoSEQ multiplex PCR; TCRdb keeps only in-frame clonotypes and omits some of them. This repertoire shows about 130,000 clones, about 80% found once; its top ten account for 3% to 3.5%. Donors had nominal health at sampling but likely had unrecorded immune exposures. Notes on this clone: Its target is not known.

Losses at the gene ends were 1 base for V and 3 bases for J; bases not matched to a gene: 1. The CDR3 is 15 amino acids. Germline V gene lookup returns CDR1 LNHDA and CDR2 SQIVND (reference sequence). Sequencing input: PBMCs. The sequence was obtained from a male donor in good health and CMV-seronegative. The gene calls are TRBV19 and TRBJ1-4, with TRBD1 matching 8 bases. CDR3 protein: CASSIARGPNEKLFF. CDR3 coding DNA: TGTGCCAGTAGTATAGCCAGGGGGCCTAATGAAAAACTGTTTTTT.